This record looks at one TCR beta chain sequence and its context. This entry belongs to a study of cytomegalovirus exposure and HLA in healthy donors. In the PCR, 60 Vbeta and 13 Jbeta primers were used. Generated by immunoSEQ multiplex PCR, the TCRdb table keeps only in-frame clones and is missing some. The table records approximately 160,000 clones, 65% to 70% of them present only once. The CDR3 spans 14 residues. Germline-derived CDR1 and CDR2 are SGHVS and FQNEAQ. V gave up 1 base and J gave up 3 bases, with 10 bases separating them. The receptor comes from a woman in her late teens or twenties in good health and CMV-seropositive. The chain uses TRBV7-8 and TRBJ2-7; tentative D call: TRBD1 (5 bases). The sequencing sample was made of PBMCs. CDR3 amino acids: CASSLGQGLYEQYF. The CDR3 DNA sequence: TGTGCCAGCAGCTTAGGGCAGGGTCTCTACGAGCAGTACTTC. The complete variable domain, with remaining parts taken from reference TRBV7-8 and TRBJ2-7, reads GAGVSQSPRYKVAKRGQDVALRCDPISGHVSLFWYQQALGQGPEFLTYFQNEAQLDKSGLPSDRFFAERPEGSVSTLKIQRTQQEDSAVYLCASSLGQGLYEQYFGPGTRLTVT.